This T cell receptor (beta chain) derives from a study of Tregs in tolerant kidney transplant recipients. Details on this clone: Its matching antigen is unknown.

The junction had 5 bases not matched to a gene; V was cut back by 8 bases and J by 3 bases. In germline, CDR1 is MNHNS, CDR2 SASEGT. CDR3 size: 13 residues. Findings and limits, study-wide: Few patients were studied, so findings need validation in larger groups. The most relevant donor-specific Treg TCRbeta repertoire apparently came from expansion with activated donor B cells.

Unstimulated regulatory T cells (CD4+CD25+CD127-), CD4+CD25- non-regulatory cells, CD4 and CD8 cells were FACS-sorted from thawed PBMCs. Only in-frame clones appear in the TCRdb table, and some are missing; sequencing was by immunoSEQ multiplex PCR. The profile shows around 120,000 clones, almost 95% of them singletons. Sample: CD4+ T cells from blood. The chain has TRBV6-1 and TRBJ1-2; 8 bases match TRBD1. The receptor comes from a human donor in good health. CDR3 region: CASGQGPYYGYTF. Written as DNA, the CDR3 is TGTGCCAGCGGACAGGGACCGTACTATGGCTACACCTTC.